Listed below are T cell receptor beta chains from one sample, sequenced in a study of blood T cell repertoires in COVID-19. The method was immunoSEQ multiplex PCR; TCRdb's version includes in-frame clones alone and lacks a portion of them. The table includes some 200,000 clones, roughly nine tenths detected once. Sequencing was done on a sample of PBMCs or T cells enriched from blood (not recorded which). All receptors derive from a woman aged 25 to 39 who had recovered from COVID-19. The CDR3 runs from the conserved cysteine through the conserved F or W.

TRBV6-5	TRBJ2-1	CASSTHRGRQFF
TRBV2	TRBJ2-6	CASRIGTYFSSGANVLTF
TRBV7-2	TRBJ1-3	CASSLNPGRFSGNTIYF
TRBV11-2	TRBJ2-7	CASSPGTSGYEQYF
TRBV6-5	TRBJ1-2	CASSPHTGPEEGYTF
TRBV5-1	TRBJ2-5	CASSLVPEQETQYF
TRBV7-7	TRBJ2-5	CASSPRTSGGGQETQYF
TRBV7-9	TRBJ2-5	CASKVGREETQYF
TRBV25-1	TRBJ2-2	CASSETTDTGELFF
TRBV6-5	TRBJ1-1	CASSVDRGSDEAFF
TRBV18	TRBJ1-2	CASSPGQGTQYYGYTF
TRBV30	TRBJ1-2	CAWRDPGQEYGYTF
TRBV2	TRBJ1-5	CASRGQGSQPQHF
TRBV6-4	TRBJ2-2	CASRRDRGAGELFF
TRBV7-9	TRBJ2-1	CASSLADRSYNEQFF
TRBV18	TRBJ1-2	CASSPGSGANYGYTF
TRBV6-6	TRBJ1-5	CASSRTGDLRRGQPQHF
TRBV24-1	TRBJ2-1	CATSDTGTSGYNEQFF
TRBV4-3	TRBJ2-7	CASSQGTHGTSGLYEQYF
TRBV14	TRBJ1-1	CASSQKQIIGGAFF
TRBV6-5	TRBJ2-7	CASSPPTGYEQYF
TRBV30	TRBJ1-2	CAWSPGRGYGYTF
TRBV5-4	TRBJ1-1	CASSLNRAREAFF
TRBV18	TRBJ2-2	CASSPRSSGNTGELFF
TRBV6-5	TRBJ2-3	CASSSAMADTQYF
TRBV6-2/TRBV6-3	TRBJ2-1	CASSYSPGGVDNEQFF
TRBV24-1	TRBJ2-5	CATSDSTGAQETQYF
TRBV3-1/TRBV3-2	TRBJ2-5	CASSHRGGETQYF
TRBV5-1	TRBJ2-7	CASSLVPSGENPYEQYF